This entry lists 25 T cell receptor beta chains sequenced from one sample in a study of shared clonotypes between healthy human individuals. Here immunoSEQ multiplex PCR was the method, and the copy in TCRdb shows in-frame clones only, minus some. The sample has fewer than 600,000 clones, roughly four fifths seen once. Source material: PBMCs. The receptors derive from a woman aged 40-49 years in good health. Some clones in this sample may be carry-over from other donors' samples.

The chain has TRBV7-3 and TRBJ2-1; 11 bases agree with TRBD1. Germline values: CDR1 SGHTA, CDR2 FQGTGA. Trimming cost V 5 bases and J 0 bases; bases outside gene matches: 6. This CDR3 spans 17 amino acids. CDR3 DNA: TGTGCCAGCAGCACTGGGACAGGGGGTAGCTCCTACAATGAGCAGTTCTTC. It translates to CASSTGTGGSSYNEQFF.

This clone was seen just once. The chain links TRBV28 to TRBJ2-1, with TRBD2 matching 10 bases. The V and J ends lost 6 bases and 15 bases, in that order; junction bases with no gene match: 8. The germline CDR1 and CDR2 sequences are MDHEN and SYDVKM. CDR3 length: 12 residues. CDR3 nucleotides: TGTGCCAGCAGGATACTAGCGGGATTAGCGTTCTTC. It translates to CASRILAGLAFF.

The chain uses TRBV6-5 and TRBJ2-7; TRBD1 agrees at 10 bases. Germline V gene lookup returns CDR1 MNHEY and CDR2 SVGAGI. V gave up 6 bases and J gave up 7 bases; unmatched junction bases: 9. The CDR3 runs 14 residues. The CDR3 protein is CASSYLPGQGEQYF. The DNA of the CDR3 is TGTGCCAGCAGCTATCTTCCGGGACAGGGGGAGCAGTACTTC.

This clone was counted between two and nine times. The chain employs TRBV28 and TRBJ1-5, with D uncertain. CDR3 size: 13 residues. Germline CDR1 reads MDHEN; CDR2 reads SYDVKM. The ends were cut back, 7 bases at V and 4 bases at J, with 11 bases in the middle. The CDR3 bases are TGTGCCAGCACCTGGGCGGGGAATCAGCCCCAGCATTTT. It specifies CASTWAGNQPQHF.

The chain carries TRBV28 and TRBJ2-2; 8 bases map to TRBD1. The V segment lost 4 bases and the J segment 6 bases; nucleotides outside the gene matches: 10. Germline CDR1 is MDHEN and CDR2 is SYDVKM. The CDR3 spans 16 residues. The CDR3: CASSSHPGQDSGELFF. CDR3 DNA sequence: TGTGCCAGCAGTTCCCACCCGGGACAGGACTCCGGGGAGCTGTTTTTT.

This clone occurred once. The V gene is TRBV9, the J gene TRBJ2-7; no reliable D call. The V end was cut by 0 bases, the J end by 3 bases, with 10 bases between. Germline CDR1 SGDLS, CDR2 YYNGEE. This CDR3 has 14 residues. The CDR3 coding sequence is TGTGCCAGCAGCGTAGGGCCGGGCTTCTACGAGCAGTACTTC. Its protein is CASSVGPGFYEQYF. Full variable domain (outside the CDR3, taken from reference TRBV9 and TRBJ2-7): DSGVTQTPKHLITATGQRVTLRCSPRSGDLSVYWYQQSLDQGLQFLIQYYNGEERAKGNILERFSAQQFPDLHSELNLSSLELGDSALYFCASSVGPGFYEQYFGPGTRLTVT.

J is TRBJ1-4 and V is TRBV19; 8 positions agree with TRBD1. The CDR3 has 12 residues. The germline V gene has CDR1 LNHDA and CDR2 SQIVND (reference sequence). The trim removed 4 bases at V and 11 bases at J, leaving 3 bases unmatched. The CDR3 DNA follows: TGTGCCAGTAGTACCCGGACAGGGAAACTGTTTTTT. Its translation is CASSTRTGKLFF.

V gene TRBV18 combines with J gene TRBJ2-5; D may be TRBD1 (5 bases). Germline CDR1 and CDR2: KGHSH and LQKENI. The V end was cut by 3 bases, the J end by 7 bases, with 21 bases between. The CDR3 length is 16 residues. CDR3 protein: CASSPGGPSNQGTQYF. Here the CDR3 DNA reads TGTGCCAGCTCACCGGGTGGACCATCAAACCAGGGGACCCAGTACTTC.

This chain joins TRBV25-1 and TRBJ1-5, with a possible D match to TRBD1 (6 bases). The CDR3 has 15 amino acids. V was shortened by 8 bases and J by 3 bases, with 17 bases between the two germline ends. The germline V gene encodes CDR1 MGHDK and CDR2 SYGVNS. The CDR3 coding sequence is TGTGCCAGCCCGGACAGCTCTAAATACAATCAGCCCCAGCATTTT. Translated, it gives CASPDSSKYNQPQHF. Full variable domain (missing parts from reference TRBV25-1 and TRBJ1-5): EADIYQTPRYLVIGTGKKITLECSQTMGHDKMYWYQQDPGMELHLIHYSYGVNSTEKGDLSSESTVSRIRTEHFPLTLESARPSHTSQYLCASPDSSKYNQPQHFGDGTRLSIL.

V is TRBV2 and J is TRBJ2-3; 11 positions match TRBD2. The V gene's germline CDR1 is SNHLY and CDR2 FYNNEI. The V gene end was trimmed by 3 bases and the J gene end by 3 bases; junction bases not matched to a gene: 11. The CDR3 spans 18 residues. CDR3 sequence: CASSERSGRVGKTDTQYF. In DNA form, the CDR3 reads TGTGCCAGCAGTGAGCGTAGCGGGAGGGTCGGAAAGACAGATACGCAGTATTTT.

V and J are TRBV19 and TRBJ1-5; tentative D call: TRBD1 (6 bases). Germline assignment: CDR1 LNHDA and CDR2 SQIVND (reference sequence). This CDR3 contains 15 residues. V gave up 5 bases and J gave up 7 bases, with 18 bases separating them. The CDR3 nucleotides are TGTGCCAGTAGTGTAGGGGAAGGGGGTTCACAGCCCCAGCATTTT. Translation: CASSVGEGGSQPQHF.

V gene TRBV7-3 combines with J gene TRBJ1-2, with D possibly matching TRBD1 (5 bases). There are 13 residues in the CDR3. V dropped 5 bases and J dropped 5 bases, with 12 bases sitting between them. The V gene's germline CDR1 is SGHTA and CDR2 FQGTGA. The CDR3 loop is CASSQGRMYGYTF. The CDR3 region has the DNA TGTGCCAGCAGCCAGGGACGAATGTATGGCTACACCTTC.

The chain couples TRBV4-2 to TRBJ2-5, with 13 bases lining up with TRBD2. J gave up 4 bases and V 1 base, and 15 bases lay outside the gene matches. This CDR3 contains 20 residues. CDR1 is LGHNA and CDR2 is YNFKEQ in the germline V gene. CDR3 nucleotide sequence: TGTGCCAGCAGCCAAGCTTCGGTGGGACTAGCGGGATATTTCGGAGAGACCCAGTACTTC. It specifies CASSQASVGLAGYFGETQYF.

On this clone itself: Other DNA sequences within the sample encode an identical CDR3. This chain links TRBV5-4 with TRBJ2-7, with 10 bases fitting TRBD1. V dropped 4 bases and J dropped 4; count of bases not matched to a gene: 5. Germline CDR1 is SGHNT and CDR2 is YYREEE (reference sequence). This CDR3 contains 14 residues. The CDR3 here is CASSPGQGGYEQYF. CDR3 DNA: TGTGCCAGCAGCCCCGGACAGGGGGGTTACGAGCAGTACTTC.

The chain is built from TRBV18 and TRBJ2-2; TRBD2 matches at 9 bases. Trimming at V came to 6 bases and at J to 6 bases, leaving 14 bases not matched to a gene. Looked up from germline, CDR1 is KGHSH and CDR2 is LQKENI. The CDR3 is 17 residues long. CDR3 DNA: TGTGCCAGCTCGCAAAATGGCTTAGCGGGAGCCCCCGGGGAGCTGTTTTTT. Translated: CASSQNGLAGAPGELFF.

The V gene is TRBV10-3, the J gene TRBJ2-4, with a weak D call TRBD2 (6 bases). Germline V gene data show CDR1 as ENHRY and CDR2 as SYGVKD. Deletions cut 0 bases from V and 1 base from J, with 10 bases between. This CDR3 is built from 16 residues. The CDR3 DNA follows: TGTGCCATCAGTGAGTCTCGGGAGAGGGCCAAAAACATTCAGTACTTC. This sequence encodes CAISESRERAKNIQYF.

This clone was detected once. The chain combines TRBV4-2 with TRBJ2-7; D assignment may be TRBD1 or TRBD2 (5 bases each). Germline V CDR1 and CDR2: LGHNA, YNFKEQ. The CDR3 runs to 16 residues. The ends were cut back, 5 bases at V and 0 bases at J, with 17 bases in the middle. CDR3 nucleotides: TGTGCCAGCAGCGTATATTCCGGGACGGGCTCCTACGAGCAGTACTTC. Protein sequence: CASSVYSGTGSYEQYF.

V gene TRBV5-1 combines with J gene TRBJ1-2; D is uncertain. The germline CDR1 and CDR2 sequences are SGHRS and YFSETQ. The CDR3 is 14 amino acids. Trimming removed 3 bases from V and 5 bases from J, with 14 bases in between. The CDR3 coding sequence is TGCGCCAGCAGCTCCCAAGGGCCGGGGTATGGCTACACCTTC. Its protein product is CASSSQGPGYGYTF.

This clone was recorded at least ten times. CDR3 bases: TGTGCCAGCAGCTTAGATCAAAAGGGCGGTGAGCAGTTCTTC. Amino acids: CASSLDQKGGEQFF. The chain links TRBV11-3 to TRBJ2-1; no reliable D call. This CDR3 has 14 amino acids. Looked up from germline, CDR1 is SGHNT and CDR2 is YENEEA. Deletions cut 0 bases from V and 9 bases from J, with 12 bases between.

V is TRBV28 and J is TRBJ2-7; 11 bases are a match to TRBD1. The V and J ends lost 3 bases and 0 bases, in that order; junction bases with no gene match: 4. The CDR3 extends over 16 amino acids. Germline V gene sequence: CDR1 MDHEN, CDR2 SYDVKM. CDR3 loop: CASSLGQGDYSYEQYF. CDR3 coding DNA: TGTGCCAGCAGTTTGGGACAGGGGGATTACTCCTACGAGCAGTACTTC.

V is TRBV30 and J is TRBJ2-1; TRBD2 might be the D (6 bases). The V gene lost 1 base and the J gene lost 1 base, with 11 bases spanning the gap. This CDR3 region has 15 residues. Germline V gene data show CDR1 as GTSNPN and CDR2 as SVGIG (reference sequence). The DNA for the CDR3 is TGTGCCTGGAGTGAGGTTAGCGGATCCTACAATGAGCAGTTCTTC. Its protein is CAWSEVSGSYNEQFF.

This clone was found once. The chain uses TRBV5-4 and TRBJ2-2; tentative D call: TRBD1 (6 bases). The CDR3 consists of 16 residues. The germline V and J ends were trimmed by 3 bases and 5 bases, with 17 bases remaining between them. Germline CDR1 SGHNT, CDR2 YYREEE (reference sequence). This chain's CDR3 is CASSSGVVGTTGELFF. The CDR3, as DNA: TGTGCCAGCAGCTCAGGGGTGGTCGGAACAACCGGGGAGCTGTTTTTT.

V usage is TRBV5-6 and J usage is TRBJ1-5; D not certain. Trimming left V 0 bases short and J 9 bases short, with 19 bases between. Germline V gives CDR1 SGHDT, CDR2 YYEEEE. The CDR3 is 16 amino acids. The CDR3 DNA follows: TGTGCCAGCAGCTTGGCCTTAAGGGAGCCGATGCCGCCCCAGCATTTT. Translation gives CASSLALREPMPPQHF.

In the case of this clone: A clone one base away is much larger, so this may be a read error. The rearrangement joins TRBV5-4 to TRBJ1-2; TRBD1 might be the D (5 bases). The V gene's germline CDR1 is SGHNT and CDR2 YYREEE (reference sequence). The CDR3 loop spans 14 amino acids. The CDR3 DNA reads TGTGCCAGCAGCTCCCGCAGGGATCGGTATGGCTACATCTTC. Its translation: CASSSRRDRYGYIF. The complete variable domain, with remaining parts taken from reference TRBV5-4 and TRBJ1-2, reads ETGVTQSPTHLIKTRGQQVTLRCSSQSGHNTVSWYQQALGQGPQFIFQYYREEENGRGNFPPRFSGLQFPNYSSELNVNALELDDSALYLCASSSRRDRYGYIFGSGTRLTVV.

The rearrangement uses TRBV5-1 and TRBJ2-3, with D unresolved. The germline V gene has CDR1 SGHRS and CDR2 YFSETQ. This CDR3 is built from 13 residues. V was cut by 3 bases and J by 0 bases, with 5 bases left in between. CDR3: CASSSLSTDTQYF. The CDR3 coding sequence is TGCGCCAGCAGCTCACTAAGCACAGATACGCAGTATTTT.